Listed here are 4 T cell receptor beta chains from one sample, sequenced in a study of sequential checkpoint blockade in melanoma. Clones were sequenced by immunoSEQ multiplex PCR, and TCRdb holds only the in-frame ones, with some missing. The data show tens of thousands of clones, roughly nine tenths seen once. Treatment in this sample: randomized to nivolumab then ipilimumab (arm A) or the reverse (arm B). The specimen was CD8+ T cells sorted from blood (inferred from file names), collected from a patient given nivolumab and ipilimumab in sequence. Source of these receptors: a human donor with melanoma.

V gene TRBV5-6 combines with J gene TRBJ2-5, with 11 bases fitting TRBD2. The germline V gene has CDR1 SGHDT and CDR2 YYEEEE. The V and J ends lost 4 bases and 1 base, in that order; junction bases with no gene match: 9. The CDR3 contains 17 residues. DNA for the CDR3: TGTGCCAGCAGCCCGTTACTAGCGGGGGCTTCCCAAGAGACCCAGTACTTC. Translation: CASSPLLAGASQETQYF. The whole variable domain, remainder taken from reference TRBV5-6 and TRBJ2-5, is DAGVTQSPTHLIKTRGQQVTLRCSPKSGHDTVSWYQQALGQGPQFIFQYYEEEERQRGNFPDRFSGHQFPNYSSELNVNALLLGDSALYLCASSPLLAGASQETQYFGPGTRLLVL.

The V call is TRBV13, the J call TRBJ1-1, with D perhaps TRBD1 (5 bases). This CDR3 spans 13 amino acids. CDR1 PRHDT and CDR2 FYEKMQ come from the germline V gene (reference sequence). Trimming stripped 5 bases from V and 7 bases from J, with 14 bases between. CDR3 nucleotide sequence: TGTGCCAGCAGCCCGGGGGGGGTGGGTGAAGCTTTCTTT. It specifies CASSPGGVGEAFF.

This clone has a single count. This chain joins TRBV7-9 and TRBJ2-7; a possible D gene is TRBD1 (5 bases). Germline V gives CDR1 SEHNR, CDR2 FQNEAQ (reference sequence). V lost 6 bases to trimming and J lost 6 bases, with 18 bases between them. The CDR3 spans 14 residues. The CDR3 reads CASSHSGVQAEQYV. The CDR3 DNA reads as TGTGCCAGCAGTCACTCTGGGGTACAGGCCGAGCAGTACGTC.

This clone was picked up one time. The rearrangement links TRBV6-6 to TRBJ2-1; 8 nucleotides agree with TRBD1. The CDR3 runs to 14 residues. Germline values: CDR1 MNHNY, CDR2 SVGAGI (reference sequence). The junction had 3 bases not matched to a gene; V was cut back by 5 bases and J by 3 bases. CDR3 region: CASSLGQGYNEQFF. In DNA form, the CDR3 reads TGTGCCAGCAGTCTTGGACAGGGCTACAATGAGCAGTTCTTC.